These 27 T cell receptor beta chains originate from one sample sequenced in a study of shared clonotypes between healthy human individuals. Positive CCR7 selection of CD45RO-negative cells yielded the naive CD8 cells, and terminally differentiated effector memory CD45RA+ cells were excluded. Data came from immunoSEQ multiplex PCR; TCRdb stores just in-frame clones and leaves some out. The sample includes a few million clones, just over 90% of them seen just once. The source material was naive CD8+ T cells from PBMCs. These receptors all stem from a man in his late teens or twenties in good health. Some clones in this sample may be carry-over from other donors' samples.

This chain uses TRBV4-2 with TRBJ1-4; 9 bases agree with TRBD1. Germline lookup yields CDR1 LGHNA and CDR2 YNFKEQ. J lost 10 bases, V lost 0 bases, and 12 bases had no gene match. The CDR3 runs to 17 residues. CDR3 DNA sequence: TGTGCCAGCAGCCAAGATGGTAGGACAGGGGATTTTGTAAAACTGTTTTTT. Its protein product is CASSQDGRTGDFVKLFF.

CDR3: CASSDSINEQFF. The CDR3 bases are TGTGCCAGCAGTGACTCGATCAATGAGCAGTTCTTC. The rearrangement links TRBV2 to TRBJ2-1; D gene ambiguous. The germline V and J ends were trimmed by 3 bases and 6 bases, with 6 bases remaining between them. The CDR3 length is 12 residues. Germline V gene sequence: CDR1 SNHLY, CDR2 FYNNEI.

The J gene is TRBJ2-7, the V gene TRBV19; 11 bases agree with TRBD1. Germline V lookup: CDR1 LNHDA, CDR2 SQIVND (reference sequence). The CDR3 covers 14 residues. V trimming: 10 bases; J trimming: 1 base; junction bases outside the gene matches: 6. The CDR3 nucleotides are TGTGCCACCTCGGGACAGGGGGGTTCCTACGAGCAGTACTTC. It translates to CATSGQGGSYEQYF.

The V call is TRBV29-1, the J call TRBJ2-5; 7 bases are shared with TRBD1. This CDR3 contains 13 residues. The trim removed 4 bases at V and 5 bases at J, leaving 7 bases unmatched. From germline, CDR1 is SQVTM and CDR2 ANQGSEA. The CDR3 protein is CSVAGGSKETQYF. The CDR3 DNA follows: TGCAGCGTTGCAGGGGGAAGCAAGGAGACCCAGTACTTC.

Written as DNA, the CDR3 is TGCGCCAGCAGCCACGTGGTGTCGAGCGGGGGGCAGTTCTTC. This gives the protein CASSHVVSSGGQFF. The chain recombines TRBV4-3 with TRBJ2-1, with 8 bases that match TRBD2. V dropped 3 bases and J dropped 12; count of bases not matched to a gene: 10. The CDR3 runs to 14 residues. Germline CDR1 reads LGHNA; CDR2 reads YSLEER.

V and J are TRBV7-9 and TRBJ1-1; the D gene is possibly TRBD1 (6 bases). The CDR3 length is 15 residues. The V end lost 4 bases, the J end lost 0 bases, and 12 bases lay between the germline ends. Looked up from germline, CDR1 is SEHNR and CDR2 is FQNEAQ (reference sequence). The CDR3 sequence is CASSSRTDMNTEAFF. CDR3 in DNA: TGTGCCAGCAGCTCGAGGACAGATATGAACACTGAAGCTTTCTTT.

This chain links TRBV6-1 with TRBJ2-1; 12 nucleotides match TRBD2. The CDR3 is made up of 17 amino acids. Germline values: CDR1 MNHNS, CDR2 SASEGT. V lost 0 bases to trimming and J lost 8 bases; unmatched junction nucleotides: 8. As DNA, the CDR3 is TGTGCCAGCAGTGAAGCGCTAGCGGGAGGGCCGACATATGAGCAGTTCTTC. Translating gives CASSEALAGGPTYEQFF.

The chain is built from TRBV27 and TRBJ1-5; 7 nucleotides agree with TRBD1. The CDR3 has 15 residues. Germline V lookup: CDR1 MNHEY, CDR2 SMNVEV (reference sequence). With 0 bases clipped from V and 7 bases from J, the junction kept 6 bases outside the gene matches. The CDR3 here is CASSLSGRGGQPQHF. CDR3 DNA sequence: TGTGCCAGCAGTTTATCTGGCAGGGGGGGGCAGCCCCAGCATTTT.

The sample holds one count of this clone. This chain connects TRBV27 to TRBJ2-1; 9 bases line up with TRBD2. V lost 5 bases and J lost 5; bases outside the gene matches: 7. This CDR3 has 15 residues. The germline V gene has CDR1 MNHEY and CDR2 SMNVEV (reference sequence). As DNA, the CDR3 is TGTGCCAGCAGTCCCTTTGCGGGAGGGAACAATGAGCAGTTCTTC. It encodes CASSPFAGGNNEQFF.

This clone was counted once. The chain uses TRBV28 and TRBJ2-7; TRBD1 aligns across 9 bases. J lost 2 bases, V lost 7 bases, and 12 bases had no gene match. This CDR3 region has 16 residues. Germline values: CDR1 MDHEN, CDR2 SYDVKM. CDR3: CASTITGTGSTYEQYF. The CDR3 DNA reads as TGTGCCAGCACGATCACCGGGACAGGGTCTACCTACGAGCAGTACTTC.

J is TRBJ1-2 and V is TRBV19; a weak D match, TRBD1 (5 bases). Germline V gene sequence: CDR1 LNHDA, CDR2 SQIVND (reference sequence). Deletions cut 5 bases from V and 3 bases from J, with 10 bases between. The CDR3 covers 13 residues. Here the CDR3 reads CASSFQGDYGYTF. CDR3 DNA: TGTGCCAGTAGTTTCCAGGGCGACTATGGCTACACCTTC.

The chain employs TRBV27 and TRBJ2-1, with D maybe TRBD1 (6 bases). The V end lost 4 bases, the J end lost 0 bases, and 13 bases lay between the germline ends. This CDR3 is built from 16 residues. Germline-derived CDR1 and CDR2 are MNHEY and SMNVEV (reference sequence). The CDR3 loop reads CASSSNRVRSYNEQFF. The DNA for the CDR3 is TGTGCCAGCAGTTCAAACAGGGTCCGCTCCTACAATGAGCAGTTCTTC.

A single count supports this clone. The chain has TRBV9 and TRBJ2-1; D gene uncertain. Germline CDR1 SGDLS, CDR2 YYNGEE. The CDR3 sequence is 12 residues long. Trimming removed 4 bases at V and 8 bases at J, with 10 bases between. The CDR3 DNA is TGTGCCAGCAGCCTCCCTCGGGATGAGCAGTTCTTC. This sequence encodes CASSLPRDEQFF.

This clone was found a few times. The J gene is TRBJ1-1, the V gene TRBV9; D not certain. Between the trimmed V and J ends, which lost 1 base and 0 bases, there was a span of 4 bases. The CDR3 has 13 amino acids. Germline V gives CDR1 SGDLS, CDR2 YYNGEE. CDR3 loop: CASSVLMNTEAFF. CDR3 in DNA: TGTGCCAGCAGCGTATTGATGAACACTGAAGCTTTCTTT.

The genes are TRBV28 and TRBJ2-7, with TRBD2 matching 8 bases. With 1 base clipped from V and 6 bases from J, the junction kept 8 bases outside the gene matches. CDR3 size: 15 residues. Germline loops: CDR1 MDHEN, CDR2 SYDVKM. The CDR3 sequence is CASSLFRAGDLEQYF. DNA of the CDR3: TGTGCCAGCAGTTTATTTCGAGCGGGAGATCTCGAGCAGTACTTC.

The rearrangement links TRBV7-2 to TRBJ1-2; 7 bases line up with TRBD1. Losses at the gene ends were 7 bases for V and 4 bases for J; bases not matched to a gene: 9. The germline V gene encodes CDR1 SGHTA and CDR2 FQGNSA. The CDR3 extends over 14 amino acids. The CDR3 is CASTKRDSFYGYTF. The CDR3 bases are TGTGCCAGCACCAAACGGGACAGCTTCTATGGCTACACCTTC.

V gene TRBV5-6 combines with J gene TRBJ2-7; 8 positions match TRBD1. V was clipped by 2 bases and J by 5 bases; unmatched bases: 9. The CDR3 length is 15 residues. Germline V gene sequence: CDR1 SGHDT, CDR2 YYEEEE. CDR3 amino acids: CASSLGLGQVNEQYF. CDR3 nucleotide sequence: TGTGCCAGCAGCTTAGGCCTGGGACAGGTAAACGAGCAGTACTTC. Full variable domain (outside the CDR3, taken from reference TRBV5-6 and TRBJ2-7): DAGVTQSPTHLIKTRGQQVTLRCSPKSGHDTVSWYQQALGQGPQFIFQYYEEEERQRGNFPDRFSGHQFPNYSSELNVNALLLGDSALYLCASSLGLGQVNEQYFGPGTRLTVT.

The rearrangement links TRBV12-5 to TRBJ1-1; 9 bases line up with TRBD1. The CDR3 covers 18 residues. Germline V gives CDR1 LGHNT, CDR2 FRNRAP. Trimming cost V 6 bases and J 0 bases; bases outside gene matches: 14. The CDR3 here is CASGPETGGASMNTEAFF. CDR3 DNA sequence: TGTGCTAGTGGCCCGGAAACAGGGGGCGCCTCGATGAACACTGAAGCTTTCTTT. The entire variable domain, with the rest obtained from reference TRBV12-5 and TRBJ1-1, is as follows: DARVTQTPRHKVTEMGQEVTMRCQPILGHNTVFWYRQTMMQGLELLAYFRNRAPLDDSGMPKDRFSAEMPDATLATLKIQPSEPRDSAVYFCASGPETGGASMNTEAFFGQGTRLTVV.

J is TRBJ2-3 and V is TRBV15; D might be TRBD2 (6 bases). Between the trimmed V and J ends, which lost 3 bases and 4 bases, there was a span of 14 bases. The germline V gene has CDR1 LNHNV and CDR2 YYDKDF (reference sequence). The CDR3 extends over 15 amino acids. CDR3 residues: CATSRYGSHSDTQYF. CDR3 nucleotide sequence: TGTGCCACCAGCAGGTACGGGAGCCACTCAGATACGCAGTATTTT.

As for this clone: Other DNA sequences in the same sample also yield this CDR3. As DNA, the CDR3 is TGTGCCAGCAGTTTCACAGGGGGCACAGATACGCAGTATTTT. The encoded protein is CASSFTGGTDTQYF. V usage is TRBV27 and J usage is TRBJ2-3; 7 nucleotides align to TRBD1. This CDR3 region has 14 residues. Germline-derived CDR1 and CDR2 are MNHEY and SMNVEV (reference sequence). V gave up 3 bases and J gave up 1 base; unmatched junction bases: 1.

This clone appeared once. With a much larger clone just one base away, this may be a read error. The sample has other DNA sequences that encode this CDR3 too. The chain uses TRBV6-4 and TRBJ2-7, with no clear D. The CDR3 extends over 11 amino acids. The ends were cut back, 2 bases at V and 3 bases at J, with 2 bases in the middle. In germline, CDR1 is MRHNA, CDR2 SNTAGT. This CDR3 reads CASSDGYEQYF. The CDR3 DNA follows: TGTGCCAGCAGTGACGGCTACGAGCAGTACTTC.

The chain recombines TRBV13 with TRBJ2-1, with D unclear. Germline V CDR1 and CDR2: PRHDT, FYEKMQ (reference sequence). This CDR3 spans 12 amino acids. Deletions cut 5 bases from V and 10 bases from J, with 12 bases between. Here the CDR3 DNA reads TGTGCCAGCAGCCCAATCGGACGCGAGCAGTTCTTC. Protein: CASSPIGREQFF.

On this clone itself: Other DNA sequences within the sample encode an identical CDR3. V gene TRBV5-6 combines with J gene TRBJ2-1; 7 bases fit TRBD2. Trimming removed 0 bases from V and 6 bases from J; junction bases left unmatched: 0. Germline CDR1 reads SGHDT; CDR2 reads YYEEEE. The CDR3 loop spans 13 amino acids. CDR3 in amino acids: CASSLGGSNEQFF. DNA for the CDR3: TGTGCCAGCAGCTTGGGCGGGAGCAATGAGCAGTTCTTC. The complete variable domain, with remaining parts taken from reference TRBV5-6 and TRBJ2-1, reads DAGVTQSPTHLIKTRGQQVTLRCSPKSGHDTVSWYQQALGQGPQFIFQYYEEEERQRGNFPDRFSGHQFPNYSSELNVNALLLGDSALYLCASSLGGSNEQFFGPGTRLTVL.

The chain couples TRBV27 to TRBJ2-2; 8 bases are a match to TRBD2. The CDR3 has 16 residues. J lost 3 bases, V lost 3 bases, and 6 bases had no gene match. Germline V CDR1 and CDR2: MNHEY, SMNVEV (reference sequence). CDR3 sequence: CASSFHRGGYTGELFF. CDR3 coding DNA: TGTGCCAGCAGTTTCCACCGGGGGGGGTACACCGGGGAGCTGTTTTTT.

About this clone itself: Other DNA sequences from this sample encode an identical CDR3 as well. The chain carries TRBV5-1 and TRBJ2-7; D ambiguous. V lost 0 bases and J lost 4, with 5 bases in between. In germline, CDR1 is SGHRS, CDR2 YFSETQ. This CDR3 region has 12 residues. This CDR3 reads CASSLERYEQYF. The CDR3 bases are TGCGCCAGCAGCTTGGAACGGTACGAGCAGTACTTC. Variable domain in full (rest from reference TRBV5-1 and TRBJ2-7): KAGVTQTPRYLIKTRGQQVTLSCSPISGHRSVSWYQQTPGQGLQFLFEYFSETQRNKGNFPGRFSGRQFSNSRSEMNVSTLELGDSALYLCASSLERYEQYFGPGTRLTVT.

DNA of the CDR3: TGTGCCAGCTCACCGTACAGCGAAATCATGAACACTGAAGCTTTCTTT. This translates into CASSPYSEIMNTEAFF. This rearrangement joins TRBV18 to TRBJ1-1, with D hard to call. CDR1 and CDR2 from the germline V gene are KGHSH and LQKENI. Trimming pared 3 bases from V and 0 bases from J, leaving 14 bases between. The CDR3 runs 16 residues.

The rearrangement uses TRBV5-8 and TRBJ2-1; tentatively, D is TRBD1 (6 bases). V was pared by 2 bases and J by 5 bases, with 14 bases between. CDR3 length: 15 residues. Germline-derived CDR1 and CDR2 are SGHTS and YDEGEE. The CDR3 DNA reads TGTGCCAGCAGCTTAATGCAGGGGCCGCACAATGAGCAGTTCTTC. This encodes CASSLMQGPHNEQFF.